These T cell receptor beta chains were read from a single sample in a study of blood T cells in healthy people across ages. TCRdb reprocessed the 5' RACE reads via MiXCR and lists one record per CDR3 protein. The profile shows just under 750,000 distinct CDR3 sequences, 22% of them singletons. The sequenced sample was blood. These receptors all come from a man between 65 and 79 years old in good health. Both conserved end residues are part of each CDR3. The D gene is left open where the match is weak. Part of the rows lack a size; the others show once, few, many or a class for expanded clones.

CASSQEYSLQQFF	TGTGCCAGCAGCCAAGAGTATAGCCTTCAGCAGTTCTTC	NA	NA	TRBV14	TRBJ2-1
CASSWTEGDYTF	TGTGCCAGCAGCTGGACAGAGGGAGACTACACCTTC	few	NA	TRBV12-3/TRBV12-4	TRBJ1-2
CASSPQTVYNEQFF	TGTGCCAGCAGTCCACAGACGGTATACAATGAGCAGTTCTTC	NA	NA	TRBV12-3/TRBV12-4	TRBJ2-1
CASSEGGGENTQYF	TGTGCCAGCAGTGAAGGTGGGGGTGAAAATACGCAGTATTTT	NA	NA	TRBV6-1	TRBJ2-3
CASSQDQNDQPQHF	TGCGCCAGCAGCCAAGATCAAAATGATCAGCCCCAGCATTTT	few	NA	TRBV4-1	TRBJ1-5
CASSLAQGAVYEQYF	TGTGCCAGCAGTTTAGCCCAGGGGGCGGTCTACGAGCAGTACTTC	few	TRBD1	TRBV12-3/TRBV12-4	TRBJ2-7
CSSRTGMGTEAFF	TGCAGTTCCAGGACAGGGATGGGAACTGAAGCTTTCTTT	NA	TRBD1	TRBV20-1	TRBJ1-1
CASSQRDPGAKYEQYF	TGCGCCAGCAGCCAACGAGACCCGGGGGCTAAATACGAGCAGTACTTC	NA	NA	TRBV5-1	TRBJ2-7
CASSSYLSRDTEAFF	TGTGCCAGCAGCTCTTACCTGTCTAGGGACACTGAAGCTTTCTTT	NA	NA	TRBV7-2	TRBJ1-1
CSAPGGSVPGDTQYF	TGCAGTGCCCCGGGAGGGTCTGTTCCAGGAGATACGCAGTATTTT	few	TRBD2	TRBV20-1	TRBJ2-3
CSLPSANQETQYF	TGCAGCCTCCCCTCCGCTAACCAAGAGACCCAGTACTTC	few	NA	TRBV20-1	TRBJ2-5
CASSLVDPSSYNEQFF	TGTGCCAGCAGCTTAGTGGACCCGAGCTCCTACAATGAGCAGTTCTTC	NA	NA	TRBV7-8	TRBJ2-1
CSVEGGGATYNEQFF	TGCAGCGTGGAGGGGGGGGGTGCCACCTACAATGAGCAGTTCTTC	few	NA	TRBV29-1	TRBJ2-1
CASSLAAAGTGELFF	TGCGCCAGCAGCTTGGCCGCGGCAGGAACCGGGGAGCTGTTTTTT	once	NA	TRBV5-1	TRBJ2-2
CSGTSGGAGELFF	TGCAGCGGAACTAGCGGGGGGGCCGGGGAGCTGTTTTTT	NA	TRBD2	TRBV29-1	TRBJ2-2
CASSLARGEKLFF	TGCGCCAGCAGCTTGGCCCGAGGTGAAAAACTGTTTTTT	NA	NA	TRBV5-1	TRBJ1-4
CASSVVSLSTDTQYF	TGTGCCAGCAGTGTGGTCTCTCTCAGCACAGATACGCAGTATTTT	NA	NA	TRBV6-1	TRBJ2-3
CASSLGQLSPLHF	TGCGCCAGCAGCTTGGGGCAGCTTTCACCCCTCCACTTT	few	NA	TRBV5-1	TRBJ1-6
CASGTGTSSGANVLTF	TGTGCCAGCGGAACAGGGACGAGCTCTGGGGCCAACGTCCTGACTTTC	NA	NA	TRBV9	TRBJ2-6
CASSLLDRSETQYF	TGTGCCAGCAGCCTCCTAGATAGGTCGGAGACCCAGTACTTC	NA	NA	TRBV12-3/TRBV12-4	TRBJ2-5
CSAPDRGVGNIQYF	TGCAGTGCGCCCGACAGGGGAGTAGGAAACATTCAGTACTTC	NA	TRBD1	TRBV20-1	TRBJ2-4
CASSGEGLAGVNEQFF	TGTGCCAGCAGCGGTGAGGGACTAGCGGGAGTTAATGAGCAGTTCTTC	NA	TRBD2	TRBV9	TRBJ2-1
CSVNSGETQYF	TGCAGCGTCAACAGCGGAGAGACCCAGTACTTC	many	NA	TRBV29-1	TRBJ2-5
CSVGGGSQETQYF	TGCAGCGTTGGAGGCGGTTCCCAAGAGACCCAGTACTTC	NA	NA	TRBV29-1	TRBJ2-5